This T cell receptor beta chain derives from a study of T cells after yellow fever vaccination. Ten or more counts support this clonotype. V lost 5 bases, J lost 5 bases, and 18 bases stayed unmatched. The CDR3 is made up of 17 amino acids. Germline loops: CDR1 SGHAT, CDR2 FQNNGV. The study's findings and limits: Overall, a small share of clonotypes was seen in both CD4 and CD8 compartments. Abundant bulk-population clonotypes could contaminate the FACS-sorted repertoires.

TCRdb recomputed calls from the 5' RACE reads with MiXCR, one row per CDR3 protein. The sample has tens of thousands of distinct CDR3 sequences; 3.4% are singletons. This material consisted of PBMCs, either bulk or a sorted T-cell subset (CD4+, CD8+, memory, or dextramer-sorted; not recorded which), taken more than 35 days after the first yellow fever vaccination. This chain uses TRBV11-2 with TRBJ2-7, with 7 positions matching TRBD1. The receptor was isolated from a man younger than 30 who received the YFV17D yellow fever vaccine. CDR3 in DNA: TGTGCCAGCAGCCGGGGAACCGGGACAGCGTTTTTCCACGAGCAGTACTTC. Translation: CASSRGTGTAFFHEQYF.